The present TCR beta chain was sequenced within a study of shared clonotypes between healthy human individuals. This clone has more than one count but fewer than ten. What it recognizes is unknown. Between the trimmed V and J ends, which lost 4 bases and 4 bases, there was a span of 14 bases. The germline gives CDR1 SGHRS, CDR2 YFSETQ. CDR3 length: 14 amino acids. It was about 190 ng DNA, about 30,000 T cell genomes, that sorted-subset replicate PCRs used. TCRdb's copy holds only in-frame clones and misses some; the assay was immunoSEQ multiplex PCR. The sample has some 1 million clones; about 80% are singletons. General study results and limits: The donor pool, a small one, limited the genetic and exposure-history diversity represented.

Donors, healthy HIV-negative adults, lacked recent acute infections or vaccinations. This rearrangement joins TRBV5-1 to TRBJ1-2; D not certain. Sequenced sample: memory CD4+ T cells sorted from blood. As to subset: CD45RA-negative fraction. The TCR comes from a man aged 18-30 years in good health. The DNA of the CDR3 is TGCGCCAGCAGCCCGAGGGATGCCCCCTATGGCTACACCTTC. Translation gives CASSPRDAPYGYTF. Using reference TRBV5-1 and TRBJ1-2 for the parts outside the CDR3, the full variable domain is KAGVTQTPRYLIKTRGQQVTLSCSPISGHRSVSWYQQTPGQGLQFLFEYFSETQRNKGNFPGRFSGRQFSNSRSEMNVSTLELGDSALYLCASSPRDAPYGYTFGSGTRLTVV.